This TCR beta chain was identified in a study of response to subunit inactivated influenza vaccine. Study results and caveats: There was a suggestion from the authors that each seasonal influenza vaccination recruits few new T cells.

From the RT-PCR reads, TCRdb called clonotypes with MiXCR, one entry per CDR3 protein. The data contain roughly 710,000 distinct CDR3 sequences, approximately 14% of them seen just once; the ten biggest clones take up less than 9%. Trimming took 6 bases from V and 10 from J; bases not matched to a gene: 10. Germline CDR1 is SQVTM and CDR2 is ANQGSEA. CDR3 size: 15 residues. Remarks on this clonotype: Its specificity is not known.

The rearrangement links TRBV29-1 to TRBJ2-1; TRBD2 matches 15 bases. The sample was PBMCs from blood, taken around two weeks before vaccination. The receptor was derived from a man between 45 and 60 years old who received an inactivated influenza vaccine. For the CDR3, the DNA is TGCAGCGTGACCGGGACTAGCGGGGGGAGAGGGGAGCAGTTCTTC. It is translated as CSVTGTSGGRGEQFF.